The 20 T cell receptor beta chains in this list originate from one sample, sequenced in a study of blood T cell repertoires in COVID-19. Repertoires were generated with immunoSEQ multiplex PCR, while TCRdb's copy carries only in-frame clones and drops some. This table holds about 190,000 clones, approximately 79% found once. Sequencing input: peripheral blood. Receptors were obtained from a man in his fifties or sixties who had recovered from COVID-19.

This rearrangement joins TRBV28 to TRBJ2-7, with D maybe TRBD1 (6 bases). CDR3 length: 13 residues. Germline V gene lookup returns CDR1 MDHEN and CDR2 SYDVKM. Trimming stripped 10 bases from V and 5 bases from J, with 18 bases between. The CDR3 coding sequence is TGTGCCACCTCCAGGGGTACTCGAAACGAGCAGTACTTC. It encodes CATSRGTRNEQYF.

V is TRBV19 and J is TRBJ1-2; TRBD1 matches 7 bases. The CDR3 contains 17 residues. With V trimmed by 8 bases and J by 0 bases, 15 bases remained unmatched. CDR1 is LNHDA, CDR2 SQIVND, per germline (reference sequence). The CDR3 region has the DNA TGTGCCAGTTTTCCCCAGAGGACAGGAACCGCTAACTATGGCTACACCTTC. Protein sequence: CASFPQRTGTANYGYTF. Full variable domain (outside the CDR3, taken from reference TRBV19 and TRBJ1-2): DGGITQSPKYLFRKEGQNVTLSCEQNLNHDAMYWYRQDPGQGLRLIYYSQIVNDFQKGDIAEGYSVSREKKESFPLTVTSAQKNPTAFYLCASFPQRTGTANYGYTFGSGTRLTVV.

The genes are TRBV30 and TRBJ1-4; D unclear. CDR3 size: 16 residues. V was pared by 2 bases and J by 0 bases, with 13 bases between. From germline, CDR1 is GTSNPN and CDR2 SVGIG (reference sequence). Here the CDR3 DNA reads TGTGCCTGGAGTATGAATTCGGGTGCAACTAATGAAAAACTGTTTTTT. It specifies CAWSMNSGATNEKLFF.

V is TRBV11-2 and J is TRBJ2-2; 10 bases align to TRBD2. There are 15 residues in the CDR3. CDR1 SGHAT and CDR2 FQNNGV come from the germline V gene. DNA of the CDR3: TGTGCGAGTGGGACAGCGGGAGGGTACACCGGGGAGCTGTTTTTT. Translated, it gives CASGTAGGYTGELFF.

The V and J genes are TRBV6-6 and TRBJ1-1; D gene uncertain. Per germline, CDR1 MNHNY and CDR2 SVGAGI (reference sequence). Trimming took off 0 bases at V and 1 base at J, with 9 bases between the two ends. The CDR3 consists of 15 residues. DNA for the CDR3: TGTGCCAGCAGTTACTCGGGCAGTAAGAACACTGAAGCTTTCTTT. It is translated as CASSYSGSKNTEAFF.

The chain joins TRBV29-1 to TRBJ2-7; weak D call: TRBD2 (5 bases). This CDR3 is built from 12 residues. CDR1 is SQVTM, CDR2 ANQGSEA, per germline. Trimming shortened V by 4 bases and J by 6 bases, and 13 bases separated the two germline ends. The CDR3 DNA sequence: TGCAGCGTTGTACGGGGTCTAGGCGAGCAGTACTTC. Translating gives CSVVRGLGEQYF.

The chain combines TRBV30 with TRBJ2-3; 9 nucleotides match TRBD2. This CDR3 has 16 amino acids. V lost 3 bases to trimming and J lost 1 base; unmatched junction nucleotides: 8. The germline gives CDR1 GTSNPN, CDR2 SVGIG (reference sequence). The CDR3 spells CAWRKPGLARTDTQYF. In nucleotides, the CDR3 is TGTGCCTGGAGGAAACCGGGACTAGCTCGCACAGATACGCAGTATTTT.

This rearrangement joins TRBV6-5 to TRBJ2-7; 9 bases line up with TRBD2. CDR1 MNHEY and CDR2 SVGAGI come from the germline V gene. V lost 8 bases and J lost 4; bases outside the gene matches: 6. The CDR3 contains 13 residues. Here the CDR3 DNA reads TGTGCCAGCGGAGAGAGCGGGAGGTACGAGCAGTACTTC. Translation: CASGESGRYEQYF.

CDR3 bases: TGCGCCAGCAGCCCGAGGCAGGGGCTCTACGAGCAGTACTTC. This gives the protein CASSPRQGLYEQYF. The chain uses TRBV5-1 and TRBJ2-7, with TRBD1 as a possible D gene (6 bases). The CDR3 spans 14 residues. Trimming removed 4 bases from V and 3 bases from J, with 14 bases in between. Germline loops: CDR1 SGHRS, CDR2 YFSETQ.

The chain carries TRBV3-1 (or the pseudogene TRBV3-2) and TRBJ1-6, with 9 positions matching TRBD1. CDR1 is LGHDT, CDR2 YNNKEL, per germline (reference sequence). The CDR3 spans 16 residues. V was clipped by 0 bases and J by 7 bases; unmatched bases: 4. The CDR3 DNA reads TGTGCCAGCAGCCAAGACCCCGGGACAGGGAATTCACCCCTCCACTTT. Translated: CASSQDPGTGNSPLHF.

The gene calls are TRBV7-9 and TRBJ2-3; D gene unclear. Germline-derived CDR1 and CDR2 are SEHNR and FQNEAQ (reference sequence). Trimming took 5 bases from V and 2 from J, leaving 8 bases between them. The CDR3 contains 13 residues. The chain's CDR3 is CASSPRHTDTQYF. Here the CDR3 DNA reads TGTGCCAGCAGCCCACGACACACAGATACGCAGTATTTT. Full variable domain (outside the CDR3, taken from reference TRBV7-9 and TRBJ2-3): DTGVSQNPRHKITKRGQNVTFRCDPISEHNRLYWYRQTLGQGPEFLTYFQNEAQLEKSRLLSDRFSAERPKGSFSTLEIQRTEQGDSAMYLCASSPRHTDTQYFGPGTRLTVL.

The V gene is TRBV15, the J gene TRBJ2-3; possible D gene TRBD2, 5 bases. CDR1 LNHNV and CDR2 YYDKDF come from the germline V gene (reference sequence). Between the trimmed V and J ends, which lost 6 bases and 0 bases, there was a span of 13 bases. This CDR3 comprises 15 residues. The chain's CDR3 is CATRGSSGSTDTQYF. In DNA, the CDR3 is TGTGCCACCAGAGGCTCGAGCGGAAGCACAGATACGCAGTATTTT.

The chain recombines TRBV14 with TRBJ1-1; a weak D match, TRBD1 (6 bases). This CDR3 spans 15 amino acids. The V gene's germline CDR1 is SGHDN and CDR2 FVKESK. Trimming took 1 base from V and 5 from J, leaving 14 bases between them. The CDR3 here is CASSQVSGGETEAFF. The CDR3 coding sequence is TGTGCCAGCAGCCAAGTATCGGGGGGCGAAACTGAAGCTTTCTTT. Full variable domain (rest looked up from reference TRBV14 and TRBJ1-1): EAGVTQFPSHSVIEKGQTVTLRCDPISGHDNLYWYRRVMGKEIKFLLHFVKESKQDESGMPNNRFLAERTGGTYSTLKVQPAELEDSGVYFCASSQVSGGETEAFFGQGTRLTVV.

This clone was counted a few times. The chain joins TRBV10-1 to TRBJ2-7; D ambiguous. Trimming shortened V by 4 bases and J by 7 bases, and 17 bases separated the two germline ends. CDR1 and CDR2 from the germline V gene are WNHNN and SYGVQD (reference sequence). The CDR3 is made up of 14 amino acids. Here the CDR3 reads CASSAFLSPGEQYF. The CDR3 DNA is TGCGCCAGCAGTGCTTTTCTATCTCCGGGTGAGCAGTACTTC.

The V and J genes are TRBV10-3 and TRBJ1-1, with unresolved D. This CDR3 spans 14 amino acids. Trimming shortened V by 3 bases and J by 10 bases, and 18 bases separated the two germline ends. Per germline, CDR1 ENHRY and CDR2 SYGVKD. The DNA of the CDR3 is TGTGCCATCAGTGATATGGAGACGGCCGGGTCAGCTTTCTTT. Amino acids: CAISDMETAGSAFF.

Comment on this clone: Other DNA variants within this sample encode the same CDR3. The chain has TRBV4-1 and TRBJ1-1, with 8 bases identical to TRBD1. The CDR3 spans 14 residues. The trim removed 4 bases at V and 3 bases at J, leaving 4 bases unmatched. The germline CDR1 and CDR2 sequences are MGHRA and YSYEKL. For the CDR3, the DNA is TGCGCCAGCAGCCGCTTGACAGGGGACACTGAAGCTTTCTTT. Translating gives CASSRLTGDTEAFF.

This clone came up once. This chain uses TRBV7-2 with TRBJ1-5; tentatively, D is TRBD1 (5 bases). Germline lookup yields CDR1 SGHTA and CDR2 FQGNSA. V was clipped by 5 bases and J by 6 bases, with 8 bases between them. This CDR3 is built from 12 residues. CDR3 loop: CASSPRGQPQHF. The CDR3, as DNA: TGTGCCAGCAGCCCAAGGGGTCAGCCCCAGCATTTT. The variable domain in full, completed from reference TRBV7-2 and TRBJ1-5, reads GAGVSQSPSNKVTEKGKDVELRCDPISGHTALYWYRQSLGQGLEFLIYFQGNSAPDKSGLPSDRFSAERTGGSVSTLTIQRTQQEDSAVYLCASSPRGQPQHFGDGTRLSIL.

The rearrangement uses TRBV19 and TRBJ1-6, with D perhaps TRBD1 (5 bases). The CDR3 is 13 amino acids. The germline CDR1 and CDR2 sequences are LNHDA and SQIVND (reference sequence). The germline V and J ends were trimmed by 10 bases and 6 bases, with 13 bases remaining between them. CDR3 region: CATAPGPNSPLHF. CDR3 nucleotide sequence: TGTGCCACTGCTCCAGGGCCTAATTCACCCCTCCACTTT. Combining the CDR3 with reference TRBV19 and TRBJ1-6 gives the whole variable domain DGGITQSPKYLFRKEGQNVTLSCEQNLNHDAMYWYRQDPGQGLRLIYYSQIVNDFQKGDIAEGYSVSREKKESFPLTVTSAQKNPTAFYLCATAPGPNSPLHFGNGTRLTVT.

The gene calls are TRBV10-3 and TRBJ2-4, with D unclear. The CDR3 sequence is 15 residues long. V was clipped by 3 bases and J by 0 bases, with 9 bases between them. Germline lookup yields CDR1 ENHRY and CDR2 SYGVKD. CDR3 sequence: CAISEFQLAKNIQYF. In DNA form, the CDR3 reads TGTGCCATCAGTGAATTCCAGTTAGCCAAAAACATTCAGTACTTC.

The gene calls are TRBV3-1 (or the pseudogene TRBV3-2) and TRBJ2-3; 8 bases align to TRBD1. J was trimmed by 2 bases and V by 0 bases; bases with no gene match: 4. In germline, CDR1 is LGHDT, CDR2 YNNKEL (reference sequence). The CDR3 loop spans 16 amino acids. CDR3 sequence reads: CASSQDLGQVTDTQYF. The DNA of the CDR3 is TGTGCCAGCAGCCAAGATCTGGGACAGGTCACAGATACGCAGTATTTT.